This T cell receptor (beta chain) was captured in a study of early T cells in non-severe SARS-CoV-2 infection. Looking at the study overall: Unsorted whole blood bulk RNA was sequenced, with unpaired chains. Study outcomes and limitations: Private and CD4 specificities were missed by VDJdb matching, which favored anti-spike CD8 responses.

Each cDNA molecule carried a unique molecular identifier. MiXCR was run by TCRdb on the 5' RACE reads, yielding one entry per CDR3 protein. Among tens of thousands of distinct CDR3 sequences listed, around 12% were seen once. This CDR3 is 13 amino acids long. The germline gives CDR1 SGHVS, CDR2 FNYEAQ. V lost 0 bases to trimming and J lost 4 bases, with 7 bases between them. This clonotype was seen at least ten times. Its antigen is unknown. This material consisted of whole blood, taken at baseline. The chain is built from TRBV7-6 and TRBJ2-7; no clear D. This receptor was taken from an adult who was a healthcare worker with PCR-confirmed SARS-CoV-2 infection or an uninfected control (not recorded which). CDR3 sequence: CASSLASDYEQYF. The DNA for the CDR3 is TGTGCCAGCAGCTTAGCTTCAGATTACGAGCAGTACTTC.